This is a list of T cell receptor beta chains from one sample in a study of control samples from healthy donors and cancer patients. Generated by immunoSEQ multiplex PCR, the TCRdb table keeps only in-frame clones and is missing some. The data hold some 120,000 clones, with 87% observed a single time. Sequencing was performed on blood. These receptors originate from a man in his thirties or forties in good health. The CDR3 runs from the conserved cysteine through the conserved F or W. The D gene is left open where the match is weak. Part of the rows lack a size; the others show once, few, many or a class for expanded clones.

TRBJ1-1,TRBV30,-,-,CAWSLYGVGTEAFF,TGTGCCTGGAGCCTGTATGGGGTGGGCACTGAAGCTTTCTTT
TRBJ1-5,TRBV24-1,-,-,CATSDSRRGGNQPQHF,TGTGCCACCAGTGATTCGCGCAGGGGAGGCAATCAGCCCCAGCATTTT
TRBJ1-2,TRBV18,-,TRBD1,CASSPGQGNGGYTF,TGTGCCAGCTCACCGGGACAGGGGAATGGTGGCTACACCTTC
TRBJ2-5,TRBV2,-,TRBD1,CASRTGGETQYF,TGTGCCAGCAGGACAGGGGGGGAGACCCAGTACTTC
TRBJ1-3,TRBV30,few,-,CAWIRGSSGNTIYF,TGTGCCTGGATCCGGGGGAGCTCTGGAAACACCATATATTTT
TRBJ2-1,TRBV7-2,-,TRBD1,CASSLRVGTGNNEQFF,TGTGCCAGCAGCTTACGAGTGGGGACAGGGAACAATGAGCAGTTCTTC
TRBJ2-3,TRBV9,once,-,CASSERVRTDTQYF,TGTGCCAGCAGCGAGAGGGTCCGCACAGATACGCAGTATTTT
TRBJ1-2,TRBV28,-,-,CASSLINQGHYGYTF,TGTGCCAGCAGTTTAATCAATCAGGGGCACTATGGCTACACCTTC
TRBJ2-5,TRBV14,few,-,CASSPGRRRGPREETQYF,TGTGCCAGCAGCCCCGGCCGGCGACGGGGGCCTCGAGAAGAGACCCAGTACTTC
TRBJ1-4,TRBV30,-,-,CAWSDPGSSNEKLFF,TGTGCCTGGAGTGATCCCGGGTCCTCTAATGAAAAACTGTTTTTT
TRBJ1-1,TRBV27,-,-,CASSFEGGSTEAFF,TGTGCCAGCAGTTTTGAGGGGGGCAGCACTGAAGCTTTCTTT
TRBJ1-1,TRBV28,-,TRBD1,CASSALGQGRAEAFF,TGTGCCAGCAGTGCTCTGGGACAGGGTAGGGCTGAAGCTTTCTTT
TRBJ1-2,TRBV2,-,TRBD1,CASSLPLSGTGYDYGYTF,TGTGCCAGCAGTCTACCCCTTTCCGGGACAGGGTATGACTATGGCTACACCTTC
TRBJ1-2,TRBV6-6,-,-,CASRGSPLYGYTF,TGTGCCAGCAGGGGAAGTCCCCTATATGGCTACACCTTC